This TCR beta chain was captured by sequencing in a study of CD8 T cells in ankylosing spondylitis. Researchers built TCR beta libraries using quantitative 5'-RACE with molecular barcodes. Each CDR3 protein is one row after TCRdb ran MiXCR on the 5' RACE reads. The data hold 200,000 to 250,000 distinct CDR3 sequences, with approximately 11% observed a single time. The germline V gene has CDR1 SEHNR and CDR2 FQNEAQ (reference sequence). This CDR3 is built from 14 residues. J lost 10 bases, V lost 5 bases, and 6 bases had no gene match. General study results and limits: Earlier authors reported some of these motif variants in reactive arthritis synovial fluid and blood. Roughly 8 highly homologous variants made up a TCR beta motif that seemed to typify ankylosing spondylitis blood.

At least ten counts were recorded for this clonotype. Its antigen is as yet unknown. This clonotype was obtained from a male donor with ankylosing spondylitis or in good health (not recorded which). The V gene is TRBV7-9, the J gene TRBJ1-6, with 9 bases matching TRBD1. The sample taken for sequencing was blood, either unsorted or a sorted T cell fraction (not recorded which). CDR3 DNA: TGTGCCAGCAGCCCCTGGACAGGGGAGTCACCCCTCCACTTT. Its protein is CASSPWTGESPLHF.